The TCR beta chain under discussion was sequenced for a study of T-cell memory formation after mild COVID-19. As for the study in general: TCR clustering was largely donor specific.

Points from the study as a whole: Confirmation was lacking for SARS-CoV-2 specificity of second-wave clones that peaked on day 37. Memory from before infection featured some responding clones, which suggests cross-reactive memory joined. The main location of contracting CD4+ clones was CM and EM, and that of contracting CD8+ clones was EMRA.

Turning to this clonotype: Antigen specificity is unknown.

Each CDR3 protein gets one entry after TCRdb re-called the 5' RACE reads with MiXCR. The sample contains hundreds of thousands of distinct CDR3 sequences, roughly 20% of which appear only once. This clonotype originated in a young man who had mild COVID-19 (a few samples of this study predate the infection). Cell type and time point are not known. Sequences were obtained from PBMCs or a T cell subset sorted from them (not recorded which).

The CDR3 bases are TGCAGCGCTGGGACAGGGGATGAGCAGTTCTTC. As protein: CSAGTGDEQFF. This sequence joins TRBV29-1 and TRBJ2-1; 10 bases match TRBD1. V was pared by 7 bases and J by 8 bases, with 2 bases of the junction left unmatched. The CDR3 is made up of 11 amino acids. Germline values: CDR1 SQVTM, CDR2 ANQGSEA.